One and the same sample provided the 18 T cell receptor beta chains below, sequenced in a study of OX40 agonist ivuxolimab in advanced cancers. Sequencing was performed with immunoSEQ multiplex PCR; in TCRdb, only in-frame clones are kept and a portion is missing. The sample has under 20,000 clones; approximately 91% are singletons. The sequenced sample was CD4+ or CD8+ T cells sorted from blood, obtained in a trial of the OX40 agonist ivuxolimab. The source of these receptors is an adult with an advanced solid tumor such as melanoma, head and neck, liver or kidney cancer.

This chain joins TRBV2 and TRBJ2-7; D may be TRBD2 (6 bases). Germline V gene sequence: CDR1 SNHLY, CDR2 FYNNEI. CDR3 length: 15 amino acids. Deletions cut 1 base from V and 0 bases from J, with 10 bases between. CDR3 coding DNA: TGTGCCAGCAGTGAAGACGCGGGGATCTCCTACGAGCAGTACTTC. Translated: CASSEDAGISYEQYF. Variable domain in full (rest from reference TRBV2 and TRBJ2-7): EPEVTQTPSHQVTQMGQEVILRCVPISNHLYFYWYRQILGQKVEFLVSFYNNEISEKSEIFDDQFSVERPDGSNFTLKIRSTKLEDSAMYFCASSEDAGISYEQYFGPGTRLTVT.

The chain has TRBV7-9 and TRBJ2-7; D is unclear. V was shortened by 2 bases and J by 3 bases, with 5 bases between the two germline ends. CDR1 and CDR2 from the germline V gene are SEHNR and FQNEAQ (reference sequence). This CDR3 is 12 amino acids long. The CDR3 DNA reads TGTGCCAGCAGCTTAAATCTCTACGAGCAGTACTTC. This encodes CASSLNLYEQYF.

V is TRBV7-6 and J is TRBJ2-7; TRBD1 matches 7 bases. Germline-derived CDR1 and CDR2 are SGHVS and FNYEAQ. After removal of 0 bases from V and 2 bases from J, the junction contained 1 base not matched to a gene. This CDR3 has 14 residues. The DNA of the CDR3 is TGTGCCAGCAGCTTAGCGACAGGGACCTACGAGCAGTACTTC. Amino acid sequence: CASSLATGTYEQYF.

The rearrangement joins TRBV2 to TRBJ2-1; 8 positions match TRBD2. V lost 7 bases to trimming and J lost 5 bases; unmatched junction nucleotides: 7. CDR1 and CDR2 from the germline V gene are SNHLY and FYNNEI. This CDR3 has 14 amino acids. CDR3 amino acids: CASTSGGYDNEQFF. In nucleotides, the CDR3 is TGTGCCAGCACCTCGGGAGGGTATGACAATGAGCAGTTCTTC.

The J gene is TRBJ2-1, the V gene TRBV6-5; 8 nucleotides agree with TRBD2. The J segment lost 2 bases and the V segment lost 2 bases, leaving 5 bases of the junction unmatched. The CDR3 runs to 16 residues. CDR1 is MNHEY, CDR2 SVGAGI, per germline. The CDR3 is CASSYRAGGPYNEQFF. CDR3 bases: TGTGCCAGCAGTTACCGGGCGGGAGGACCCTACAATGAGCAGTTCTTC.

The J gene is TRBJ1-1, the V gene TRBV27; D is ambiguous. The CDR3 runs to 12 residues. The V gene's germline CDR1 is MNHEY and CDR2 SMNVEV (reference sequence). The V and J ends lost 4 bases and 4 bases respectively, with 7 bases between them. CDR3 sequence: CASSSASTEAFF. The CDR3 bases are TGTGCCAGCAGTTCCGCATCCACTGAAGCTTTCTTT.

The genes are TRBV19 and TRBJ2-1; D is ambiguous. This CDR3 region has 13 residues. Trimming shortened V by 4 bases and J by 6 bases, and 10 bases separated the two germline ends. Germline V lookup: CDR1 LNHDA, CDR2 SQIVND (reference sequence). DNA of the CDR3: TGTGCCAGTAGTAGTGGGTCTTCCAATGAGCAGTTCTTC. It codes for CASSSGSSNEQFF.

The chain uses TRBV18 and TRBJ2-6; no firm D call. This CDR3 has 15 amino acids. CDR1 KGHSH and CDR2 LQKENI come from the germline V gene. V was pared by 5 bases and J by 4 bases, with 12 bases between. The CDR3 reads CASSGSSLGANVLTF. As DNA, the CDR3 is TGTGCCAGCTCAGGAAGTTCGCTCGGGGCCAACGTCCTGACTTTC.

The J gene is TRBJ2-5, the V gene TRBV6-4; a possible D gene is TRBD2 (5 bases). This CDR3 is 15 amino acids long. Trimming pared 4 bases from V and 5 bases from J, leaving 17 bases between. Germline CDR1 and CDR2: MRHNA and SNTAGT. CDR3 nucleotide sequence: TGTGCCAGCAGTGTAGGTGCGGGCGGCGCGGAGACCCAGTACTTC. Its translation is CASSVGAGGAETQYF.

DNA of the CDR3: TGTGCCAGCAGGCCGGGACTTACCTACGAGCAGTACTTC. Translation gives CASRPGLTYEQYF. V gene TRBV11-2 combines with J gene TRBJ2-7, with a tentative D call TRBD2 (6 bases). The V and J ends lost 6 bases and 2 bases respectively, with 11 bases between them. The CDR3 spans 13 residues. CDR1 is SGHAT and CDR2 is FQNNGV in the germline V gene.

The rearrangement uses TRBV29-1 and TRBJ1-2; the D gene is possibly TRBD1 (6 bases). V dropped 4 bases and J dropped 4 bases, with 13 bases sitting between them. Germline CDR1 and CDR2: SQVTM and ANQGSEA. The CDR3 loop spans 13 amino acids. CDR3 DNA sequence: TGCAGCGTTGGGGGACAAGATCTCTATGGCTACACCTTC. It specifies CSVGGQDLYGYTF.

The chain carries TRBV5-1 and TRBJ2-1; 8 nucleotides align to TRBD2. The germline V gene encodes CDR1 SGHRS and CDR2 YFSETQ. This CDR3 has 15 amino acids. J gave up 8 bases and V 2 bases, and 9 bases lay outside the gene matches. The CDR3 sequence: CASSFPDTGGYEQFF. For the CDR3, the DNA is TGCGCCAGCAGCTTCCCAGATACGGGAGGGTATGAGCAGTTCTTC.

The gene calls are TRBV19 and TRBJ1-1, with D unclear. CDR3 size: 13 residues. Trimming removed 1 base from V and 0 bases from J, with 3 bases in between. Germline loops: CDR1 LNHDA, CDR2 SQIVND (reference sequence). The CDR3 coding sequence is TGTGCCAGTAGTATAGCAGTGAACACTGAAGCTTTCTTT. Its translation: CASSIAVNTEAFF. Using reference TRBV19 and TRBJ1-1 for the parts outside the CDR3, the full variable domain is DGGITQSPKYLFRKEGQNVTLSCEQNLNHDAMYWYRQDPGQGLRLIYYSQIVNDFQKGDIAEGYSVSREKKESFPLTVTSAQKNPTAFYLCASSIAVNTEAFFGQGTRLTVV.

The V and J genes are TRBV11-2 and TRBJ1-1, with TRBD1 as a possible D gene (6 bases). V lost 3 bases and J 4 bases, leaving 9 bases between the germline ends. CDR3 length: 13 residues. Germline CDR1 SGHAT, CDR2 FQNNGV. The CDR3 here is CASSLGASTEAFF. CDR3 nucleotide sequence: TGTGCCAGCAGCTTGGGGGCGAGCACTGAAGCTTTCTTT.

By share, this clone ranks as medium-sized. V is TRBV10-1 and J is TRBJ2-3; 8 bases match TRBD2. CDR1 is WNHNN and CDR2 is SYGVQD in the germline V gene (reference sequence). Trimming cost V 4 bases and J 0 bases; bases outside gene matches: 3. There are 15 residues in the CDR3. The CDR3: CASSASSGSTDTQYF. CDR3 nucleotide sequence: TGCGCCAGCAGTGCGTCTAGCGGGAGCACAGATACGCAGTATTTT.

The genes are TRBV29-1 and TRBJ2-1, with D possibly being TRBD1 or TRBD2 (5 bases each). CDR3 length: 12 residues. Trimming left V 4 bases short and J 3 bases short, with 7 bases between. In germline, CDR1 is SQVTM, CDR2 ANQGSEA. The CDR3 here is CSVGDGYNEQFF. DNA for the CDR3: TGCAGCGTTGGGGACGGCTACAATGAGCAGTTCTTC.

This clone was found once. This chain links TRBV14 with TRBJ2-3, with 12 bases identical to TRBD2. J gave up 0 bases and V 0 bases, and 4 bases lay outside the gene matches. This CDR3 region has 18 residues. From germline, CDR1 is SGHDN and CDR2 FVKESK. CDR3 bases: TGTGCCAGCAGCCAAGACATCCTAGCGGGAGGGAGCACAGATACGCAGTATTTT. It encodes CASSQDILAGGSTDTQYF.

The chain couples TRBV9 to TRBJ2-7, with D possibly TRBD1 on 5 matching bases. The CDR3 length is 15 residues. Germline CDR1 and CDR2: SGDLS and YYNGEE. V was clipped by 3 bases and J by 3 bases, with 16 bases between them. CDR3 residues: CASSGGRSGYYEQYF. The CDR3 nucleotides are TGTGCCAGCAGCGGCGGACGTTCAGGGTACTACGAGCAGTACTTC.